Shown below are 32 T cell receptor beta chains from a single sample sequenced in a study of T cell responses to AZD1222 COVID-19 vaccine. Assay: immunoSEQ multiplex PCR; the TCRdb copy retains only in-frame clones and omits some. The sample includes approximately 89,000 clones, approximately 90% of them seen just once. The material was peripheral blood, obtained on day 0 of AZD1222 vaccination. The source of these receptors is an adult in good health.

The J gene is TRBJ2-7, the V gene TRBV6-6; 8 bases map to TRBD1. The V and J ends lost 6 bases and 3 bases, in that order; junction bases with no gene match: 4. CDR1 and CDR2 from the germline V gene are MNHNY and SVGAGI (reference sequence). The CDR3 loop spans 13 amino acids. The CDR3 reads CASRTGGGYEQYF. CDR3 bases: TGTGCCAGCAGAACAGGGGGTGGCTACGAGCAGTACTTC.

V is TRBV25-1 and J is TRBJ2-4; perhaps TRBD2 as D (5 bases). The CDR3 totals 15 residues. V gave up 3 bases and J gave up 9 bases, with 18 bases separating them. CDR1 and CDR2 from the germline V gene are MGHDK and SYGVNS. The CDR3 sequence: CASSEGDRVQSIQYF. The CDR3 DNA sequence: TGTGCCAGCAGTGAGGGAGACCGAGTCCAAAGCATTCAGTACTTC.

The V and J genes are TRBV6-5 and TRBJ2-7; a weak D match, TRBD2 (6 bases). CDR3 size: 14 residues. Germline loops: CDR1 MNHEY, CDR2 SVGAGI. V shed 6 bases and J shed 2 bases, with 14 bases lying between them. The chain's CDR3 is CASRSGTATYEQYF. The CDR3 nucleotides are TGTGCCAGCAGGTCCGGGACTGCTACCTACGAGCAGTACTTC.

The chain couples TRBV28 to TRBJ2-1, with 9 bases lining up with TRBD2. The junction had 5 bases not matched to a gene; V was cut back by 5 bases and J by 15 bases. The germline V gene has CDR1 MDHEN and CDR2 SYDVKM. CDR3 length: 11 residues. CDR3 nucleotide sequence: TGTGCCAGCAGTGAGCGGGAGGCCAGGTTCTTC. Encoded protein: CASSEREARFF.

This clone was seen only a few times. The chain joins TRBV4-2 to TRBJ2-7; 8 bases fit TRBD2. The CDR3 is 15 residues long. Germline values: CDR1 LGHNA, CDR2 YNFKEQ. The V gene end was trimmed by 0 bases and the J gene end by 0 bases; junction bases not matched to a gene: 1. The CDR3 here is CASSQEAGGSYEQYF. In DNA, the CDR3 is TGTGCCAGCAGCCAAGAGGCGGGGGGCTCCTACGAGCAGTACTTC.

The CDR3 here is CASSLSQTGLGNTIYF. DNA for the CDR3: TGTGCCAGCAGCTTAAGTCAGACTGGCCTTGGAAACACCATATATTTT. The chain carries TRBV7-6 and TRBJ1-3; D is uncertain. Germline lookup yields CDR1 SGHVS and CDR2 FNYEAQ. CDR3 size: 16 residues. The ends were cut back, 2 bases at V and 3 bases at J, with 14 bases in the middle.

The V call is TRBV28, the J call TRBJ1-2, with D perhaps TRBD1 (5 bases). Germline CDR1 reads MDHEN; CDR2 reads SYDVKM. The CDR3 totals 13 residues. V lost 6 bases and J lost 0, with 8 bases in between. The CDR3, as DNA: TGTGCCAGCAGGGAGACAGCTAACTATGGCTACACCTTC. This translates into CASRETANYGYTF.

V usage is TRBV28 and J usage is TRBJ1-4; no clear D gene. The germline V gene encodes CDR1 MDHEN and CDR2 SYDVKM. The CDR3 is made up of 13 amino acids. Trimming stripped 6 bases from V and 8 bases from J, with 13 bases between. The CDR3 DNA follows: TGTGCCAGCAGGGGCCGGGCCCCCGAAAAACTGTTTTTT. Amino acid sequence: CASRGRAPEKLFF.

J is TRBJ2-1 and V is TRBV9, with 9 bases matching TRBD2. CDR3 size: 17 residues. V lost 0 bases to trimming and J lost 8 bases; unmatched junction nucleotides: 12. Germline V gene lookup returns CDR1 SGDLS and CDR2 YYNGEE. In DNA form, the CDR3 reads TGTGCCAGCAGCGTAGGGGTAAGTAGCGGGAGCGCGGATGAGCAGTTCTTC. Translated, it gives CASSVGVSSGSADEQFF. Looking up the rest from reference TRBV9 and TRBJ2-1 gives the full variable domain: DSGVTQTPKHLITATGQRVTLRCSPRSGDLSVYWYQQSLDQGLQFLIQYYNGEERAKGNILERFSAQQFPDLHSELNLSSLELGDSALYFCASSVGVSSGSADEQFFGPGTRLTVL.

This chain's CDR3 is CASSQEGYGYTF. The CDR3 DNA reads as TGTGCCAGCAGCCAAGAAGGGTATGGCTACACCTTC. The chain couples TRBV14 to TRBJ1-2; D uncertain. The CDR3 is 12 amino acids. The ends were cut back, 0 bases at V and 5 bases at J, with 4 bases in the middle. CDR1 and CDR2 (germline): SGHDN, FVKESK.

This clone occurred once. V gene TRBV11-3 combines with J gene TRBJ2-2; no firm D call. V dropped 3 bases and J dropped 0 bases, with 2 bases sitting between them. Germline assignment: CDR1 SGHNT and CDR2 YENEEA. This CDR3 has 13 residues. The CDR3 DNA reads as TGTGCCAGCAGCTTCGCGAACACCGGGGAGCTGTTTTTT. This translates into CASSFANTGELFF.

CDR3 loop: CASSLGKRYNQPQHF. Here the CDR3 DNA reads TGTGCCAGCAGTTTAGGCAAAAGATACAATCAGCCCCAGCATTTT. The V call is TRBV27, the J call TRBJ1-5; D is unresolved. This CDR3 contains 15 residues. Germline CDR1 is MNHEY and CDR2 is SMNVEV (reference sequence). V gave up 2 bases and J gave up 3 bases, with 11 bases separating them.

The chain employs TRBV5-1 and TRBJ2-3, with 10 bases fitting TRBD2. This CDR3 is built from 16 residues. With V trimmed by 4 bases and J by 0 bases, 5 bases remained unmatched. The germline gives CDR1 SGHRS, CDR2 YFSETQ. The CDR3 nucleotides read TGCGCCAGCAGCACGGTGACTAGCGGGAGCACAGATACGCAGTATTTT. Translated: CASSTVTSGSTDTQYF.

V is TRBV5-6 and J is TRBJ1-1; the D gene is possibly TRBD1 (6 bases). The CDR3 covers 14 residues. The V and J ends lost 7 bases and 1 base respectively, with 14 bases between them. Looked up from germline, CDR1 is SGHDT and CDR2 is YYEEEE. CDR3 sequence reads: CASFWTATNTEAFF. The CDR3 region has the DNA TGTGCCAGCTTTTGGACAGCGACGAACACTGAAGCTTTCTTT.

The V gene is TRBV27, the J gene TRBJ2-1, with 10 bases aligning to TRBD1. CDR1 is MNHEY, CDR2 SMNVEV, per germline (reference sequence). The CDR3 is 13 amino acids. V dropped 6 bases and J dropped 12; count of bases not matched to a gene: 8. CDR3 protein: CASSPGQGIGQFF. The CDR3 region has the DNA TGTGCCAGCAGCCCGGGACAGGGGATAGGGCAGTTCTTC.

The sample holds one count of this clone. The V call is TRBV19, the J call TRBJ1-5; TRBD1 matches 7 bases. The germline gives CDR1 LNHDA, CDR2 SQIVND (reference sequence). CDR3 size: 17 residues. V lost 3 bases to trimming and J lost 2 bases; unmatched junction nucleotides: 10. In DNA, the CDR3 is TGTGCCAGTAGTATCGAGGGGGCAGCCCGAGGCAATCAGCCCCAGCATTTT. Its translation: CASSIEGAARGNQPQHF.

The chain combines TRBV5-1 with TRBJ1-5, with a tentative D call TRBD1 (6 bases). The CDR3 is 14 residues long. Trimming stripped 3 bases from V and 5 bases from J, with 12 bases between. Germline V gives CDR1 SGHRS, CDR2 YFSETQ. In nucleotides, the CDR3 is TGCGCCAGCAGCTATCAGGGGCTGGATCAGCCCCAGCATTTT. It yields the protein CASSYQGLDQPQHF.

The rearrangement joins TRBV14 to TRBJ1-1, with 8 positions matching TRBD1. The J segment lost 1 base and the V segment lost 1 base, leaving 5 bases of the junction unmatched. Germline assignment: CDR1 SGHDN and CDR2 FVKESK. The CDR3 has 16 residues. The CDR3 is CASSQATGGRNTEAFF. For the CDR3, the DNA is TGTGCCAGCAGCCAAGCAACAGGGGGGCGGAACACTGAAGCTTTCTTT.

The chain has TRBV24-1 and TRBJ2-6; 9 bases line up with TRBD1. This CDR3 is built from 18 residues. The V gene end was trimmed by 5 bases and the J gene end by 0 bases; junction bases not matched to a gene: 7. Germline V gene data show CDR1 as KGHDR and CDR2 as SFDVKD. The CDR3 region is CATSGAGQGLSGANVLTF. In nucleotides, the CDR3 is TGTGCCACCAGTGGCGCGGGACAGGGACTCTCTGGGGCCAACGTCCTGACTTTC.

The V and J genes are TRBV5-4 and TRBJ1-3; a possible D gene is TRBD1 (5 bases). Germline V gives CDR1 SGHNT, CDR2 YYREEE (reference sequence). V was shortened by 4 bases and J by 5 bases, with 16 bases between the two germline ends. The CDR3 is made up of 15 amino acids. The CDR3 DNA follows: TGTGCCAGCAGCCGGGGACTGACGGGCAGAAACACCATATATTTT. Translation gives CASSRGLTGRNTIYF.

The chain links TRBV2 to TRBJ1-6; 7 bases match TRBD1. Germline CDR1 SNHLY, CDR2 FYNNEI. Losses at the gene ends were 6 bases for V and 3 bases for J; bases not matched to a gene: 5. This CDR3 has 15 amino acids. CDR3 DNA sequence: TGTGCCAGCAGCGGCGGACAGGTCTATAATTCACCCCTCCACTTT. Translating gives CASSGGQVYNSPLHF.

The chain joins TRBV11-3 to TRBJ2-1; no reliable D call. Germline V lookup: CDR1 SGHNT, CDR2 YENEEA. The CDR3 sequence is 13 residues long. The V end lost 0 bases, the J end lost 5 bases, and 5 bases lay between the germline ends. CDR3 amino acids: CASSLDLHNEQFF. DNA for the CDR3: TGTGCCAGCAGCTTAGATCTCCACAATGAGCAGTTCTTC.

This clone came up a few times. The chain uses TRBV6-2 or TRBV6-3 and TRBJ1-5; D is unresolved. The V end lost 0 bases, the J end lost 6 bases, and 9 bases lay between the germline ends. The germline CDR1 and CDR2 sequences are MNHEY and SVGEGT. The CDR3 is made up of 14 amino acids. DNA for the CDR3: TGTGCCAGCAGTTACTCCCCCCGCAGTCAGCCCCAGCATTTT. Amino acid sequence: CASSYSPRSQPQHF.

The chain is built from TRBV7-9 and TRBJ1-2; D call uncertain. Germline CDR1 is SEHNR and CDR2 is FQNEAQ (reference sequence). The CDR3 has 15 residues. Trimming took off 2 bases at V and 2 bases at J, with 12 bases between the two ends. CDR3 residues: CASSLSPNPNYGYTF. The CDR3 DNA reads TGTGCCAGCAGCTTATCCCCCAATCCCAACTATGGCTACACCTTC.

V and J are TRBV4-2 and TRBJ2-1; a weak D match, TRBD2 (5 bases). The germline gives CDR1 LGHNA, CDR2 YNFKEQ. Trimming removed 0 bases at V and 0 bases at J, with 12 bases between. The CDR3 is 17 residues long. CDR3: CASSQDLASSSYNEQFF. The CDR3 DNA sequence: TGTGCCAGCAGCCAAGATCTAGCCTCCAGCTCCTACAATGAGCAGTTCTTC.

The CDR3: CASSPDSGEQYF. DNA for the CDR3: TGTGCCAGCAGTCCTGACAGTGGCGAGCAGTACTTC. The chain has TRBV6-5 and TRBJ2-7, with D perhaps TRBD1 (5 bases). The CDR3 has 12 residues. CDR1 and CDR2 from the germline V gene are MNHEY and SVGAGI. V was pared by 5 bases and J by 6 bases, with 11 bases between.

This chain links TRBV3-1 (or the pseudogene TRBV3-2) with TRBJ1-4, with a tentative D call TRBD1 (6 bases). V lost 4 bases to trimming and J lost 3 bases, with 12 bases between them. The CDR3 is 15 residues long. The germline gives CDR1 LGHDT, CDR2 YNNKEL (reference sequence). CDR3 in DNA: TGTGCCAGCAGCCCGACAGGTGGACCTAATGAAAAACTGTTTTTT. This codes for CASSPTGGPNEKLFF.

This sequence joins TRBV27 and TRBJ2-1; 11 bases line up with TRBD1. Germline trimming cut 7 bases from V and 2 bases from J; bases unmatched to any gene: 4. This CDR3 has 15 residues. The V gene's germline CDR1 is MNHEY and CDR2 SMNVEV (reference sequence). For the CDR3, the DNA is TGTGCCAGCACCGGGACAGGGGGGACCTACAATGAGCAGTTCTTC. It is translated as CASTGTGGTYNEQFF.

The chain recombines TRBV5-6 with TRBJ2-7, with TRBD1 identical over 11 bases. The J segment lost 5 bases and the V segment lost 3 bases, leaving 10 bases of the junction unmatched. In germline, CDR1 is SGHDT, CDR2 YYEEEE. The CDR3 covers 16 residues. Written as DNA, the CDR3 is TGTGCCAGCAGCTCCTATGGACAGGGGGCTTCTCACGAGCAGTACTTC. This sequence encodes CASSSYGQGASHEQYF.

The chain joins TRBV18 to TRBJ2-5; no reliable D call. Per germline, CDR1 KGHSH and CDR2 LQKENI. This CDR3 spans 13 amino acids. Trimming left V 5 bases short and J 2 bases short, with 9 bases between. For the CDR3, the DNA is TGTGCCAGCTCAAAAACACAACAAGAGACCCAGTACTTC. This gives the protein CASSKTQQETQYF.

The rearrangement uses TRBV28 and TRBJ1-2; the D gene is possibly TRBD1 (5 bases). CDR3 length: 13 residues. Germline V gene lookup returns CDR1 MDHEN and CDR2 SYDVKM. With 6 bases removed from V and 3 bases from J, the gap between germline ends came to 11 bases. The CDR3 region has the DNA TGTGCCAGCAGACTTCCGGGACACTATGGCTACACCTTC. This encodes CASRLPGHYGYTF.

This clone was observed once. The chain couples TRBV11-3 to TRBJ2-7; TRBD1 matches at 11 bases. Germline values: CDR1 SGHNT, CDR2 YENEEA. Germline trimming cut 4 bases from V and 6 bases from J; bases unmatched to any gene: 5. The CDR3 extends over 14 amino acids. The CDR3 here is CASSSGQGAAEQYF. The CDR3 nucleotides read TGTGCCAGCAGCTCCGGACAGGGGGCGGCCGAGCAGTACTTC.